These 2 T cell receptor beta chains were sequenced from one sample in a study of T cells in Graves' hyperthyroidism and ophthalmopathy. TCR beta CDR3 sequences were amplified from RNA transcripts. An initial round of RT-PCR targeting the TCR CDR3 relied on the HTBI primer set. Using its own MiXCR run on the multiplex PCR reads, TCRdb lists one record per CDR3 protein. The sample has over 150,000 distinct CDR3 sequences; about 15% are singletons. The material sequenced was blood. The receptors originated from a woman aged 45-65 years with Graves' hyperthyroidism.

A word on this clonotype: This clone may be a read error of a much larger clone one base away. The J gene is TRBJ2-3, the V gene TRBV2, with no clear D. The germline CDR1 and CDR2 sequences are SNHLY and FYNNEI. The length of the CDR3 is 15 residues. V was cut by 7 bases and J by 4 bases, with 18 bases left in between. The CDR3 DNA sequence: TGTGCCAGCACCTACGGATTGGTCACGGCAGATACGCAGTATTTT. It translates to CASTYGLVTADTQYF.

Comments on this clonotype: A read error may be the cause here, since a much bigger clone is one base away. The chain links TRBV29-1 to TRBJ2-7, with a tentative D call TRBD1 (5 bases). The CDR3 sequence is 15 residues long. CDR1 is SQVTM, CDR2 ANQGSEA, per germline. The CDR3 bases are TGCAGCATTGAGATCGGAACAGACAGCTCCTACGAGCAGTACTTC. Its protein product is CSIEIGTDSSYEQYF.